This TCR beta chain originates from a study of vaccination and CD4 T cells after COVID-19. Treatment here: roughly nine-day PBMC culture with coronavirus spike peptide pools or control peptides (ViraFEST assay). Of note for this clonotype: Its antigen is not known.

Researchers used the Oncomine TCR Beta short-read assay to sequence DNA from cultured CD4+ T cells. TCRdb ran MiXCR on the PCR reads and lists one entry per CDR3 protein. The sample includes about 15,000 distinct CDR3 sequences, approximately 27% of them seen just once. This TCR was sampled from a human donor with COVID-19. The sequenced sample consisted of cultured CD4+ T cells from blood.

CDR3 loop: CASSSTSGGPNEQYF. Written as DNA, the CDR3 is TGTGCCAGCAGTTCTACTAGCGGGGGGCCGAACGAGCAGTACTTC. This chain joins TRBV28 and TRBJ2-7, with TRBD2 identical over 12 bases. Per germline, CDR1 MDHEN and CDR2 SYDVKM. Trimming at V came to 4 bases and at J to 5 bases, leaving 6 bases not matched to a gene. There are 15 residues in the CDR3.